This record concerns one T cell receptor (beta chain) sequence. No antigen is known for it. The repertoire was sequenced with immunoSEQ multiplex PCR; TCRdb's copy has only in-frame clones and lacks some. This sample yields about 130,000 clones, of which 80% to 95% are seen a single time; about 0.18% belongs to the top ten. The data belong to a study of graft-versus-host responses after intestinal transplantation. Study background: Once they had received anti-thymocyte globulin induction, all recipients took tacrolimus and steroids for approximately three years. Regarding the study as a whole: With peak circulating GvH clone levels came an association with early post-transplant HvG declines.

V lost 5 bases to trimming and J lost 3 bases, with 14 bases between them. This CDR3 comprises 15 residues. The germline V gene encodes CDR1 SGHTA and CDR2 FQGNSA. The V and J genes are TRBV7-2 and TRBJ2-4; D is ambiguous. The receptor was isolated from a human donor who received an intestinal transplant. Material: unstimulated CD4+ T cells sorted from spleen or lymph node cells, obtained before intestinal transplant. CDR3 DNA sequence: TGTGCCAGCAGCCATTCCCCTTTGGACAAAAACATTCAGTACTTC. Its protein product is CASSHSPLDKNIQYF.